Detailed here is one T cell receptor (beta chain). Its target is not known. This sample stems from a study of radiation and T cells in renal cell carcinoma. Study-level information: Nephrectomy followed 15 Gy stereotactic body radiation by 4 weeks.

Indicated time point: baseline pretreatment blood. Documented treatment: 15 Gy SBRT to primary tumor, nephrectomy 4 weeks later. Serial blood draws occurred at baseline and 2 and 4 weeks post-SBRT. Findings and limits, study-wide: Top tumor clonotypes rose in blood 2 weeks post-radiation, then contracted. Pretreatment tumor biopsies were lacking, so baseline clonotypes are unknown.

Sequencing used immunoSEQ multiplex PCR; TCRdb keeps in-frame clones, though not all of them. Among tens of thousands of clones listed, 65% to 90% were seen once. The CDR3 sequence is 14 residues long. The ends were cut back, 3 bases at V and 0 bases at J, with 7 bases in the middle. Germline CDR1 and CDR2: PRHDT and FYEKMQ (reference sequence). The sample consisted of blood, taken from a patient whose treatment included radiotherapy and nephrectomy. This chain links TRBV13 with TRBJ2-3, with a tentative D call TRBD1 (6 bases). The sequence was obtained from a woman between 70 and 85 years old with renal cell carcinoma. CDR3 in DNA: TGTGCCAGCAGCTTTCAGGGGAGCACAGATACGCAGTATTTT. Its translation: CASSFQGSTDTQYF.